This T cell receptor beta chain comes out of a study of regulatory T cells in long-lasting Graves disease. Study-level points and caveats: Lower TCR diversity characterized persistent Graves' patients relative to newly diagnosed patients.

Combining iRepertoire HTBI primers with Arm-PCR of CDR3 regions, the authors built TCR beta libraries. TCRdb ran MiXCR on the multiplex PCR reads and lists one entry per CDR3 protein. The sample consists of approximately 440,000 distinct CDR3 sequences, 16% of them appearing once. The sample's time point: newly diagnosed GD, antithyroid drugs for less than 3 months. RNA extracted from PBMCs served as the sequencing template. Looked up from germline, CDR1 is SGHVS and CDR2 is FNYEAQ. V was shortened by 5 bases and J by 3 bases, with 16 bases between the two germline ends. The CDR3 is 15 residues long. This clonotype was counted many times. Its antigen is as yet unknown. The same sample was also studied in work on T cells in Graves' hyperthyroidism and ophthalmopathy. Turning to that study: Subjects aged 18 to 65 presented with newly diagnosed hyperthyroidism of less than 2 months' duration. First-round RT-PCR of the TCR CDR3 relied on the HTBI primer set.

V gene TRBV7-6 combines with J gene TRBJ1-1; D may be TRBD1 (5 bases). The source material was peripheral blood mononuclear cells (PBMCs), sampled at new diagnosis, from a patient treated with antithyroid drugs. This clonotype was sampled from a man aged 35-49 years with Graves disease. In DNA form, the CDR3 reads TGTGCCAGCAGCCCTGGGGGGGAGGGTCACACTGAAGCTTTCTTT. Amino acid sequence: CASSPGGEGHTEAFF.